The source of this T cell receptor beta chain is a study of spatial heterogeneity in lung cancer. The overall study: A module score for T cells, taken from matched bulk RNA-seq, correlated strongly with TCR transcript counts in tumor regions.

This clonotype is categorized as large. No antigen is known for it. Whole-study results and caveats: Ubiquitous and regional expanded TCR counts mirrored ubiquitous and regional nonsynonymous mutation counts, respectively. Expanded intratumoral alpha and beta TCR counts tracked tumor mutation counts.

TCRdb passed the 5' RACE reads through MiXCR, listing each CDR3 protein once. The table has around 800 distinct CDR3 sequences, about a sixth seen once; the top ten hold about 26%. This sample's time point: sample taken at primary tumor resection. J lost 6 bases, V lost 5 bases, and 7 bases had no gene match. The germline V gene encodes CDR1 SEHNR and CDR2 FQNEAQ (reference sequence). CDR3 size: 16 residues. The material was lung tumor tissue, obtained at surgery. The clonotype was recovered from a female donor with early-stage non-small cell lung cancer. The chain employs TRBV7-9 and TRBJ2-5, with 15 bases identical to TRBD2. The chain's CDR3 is CASSPGLAGGPKTQYF. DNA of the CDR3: TGTGCCAGCAGCCCTGGACTAGCGGGAGGGCCAAAGACCCAGTACTTC.